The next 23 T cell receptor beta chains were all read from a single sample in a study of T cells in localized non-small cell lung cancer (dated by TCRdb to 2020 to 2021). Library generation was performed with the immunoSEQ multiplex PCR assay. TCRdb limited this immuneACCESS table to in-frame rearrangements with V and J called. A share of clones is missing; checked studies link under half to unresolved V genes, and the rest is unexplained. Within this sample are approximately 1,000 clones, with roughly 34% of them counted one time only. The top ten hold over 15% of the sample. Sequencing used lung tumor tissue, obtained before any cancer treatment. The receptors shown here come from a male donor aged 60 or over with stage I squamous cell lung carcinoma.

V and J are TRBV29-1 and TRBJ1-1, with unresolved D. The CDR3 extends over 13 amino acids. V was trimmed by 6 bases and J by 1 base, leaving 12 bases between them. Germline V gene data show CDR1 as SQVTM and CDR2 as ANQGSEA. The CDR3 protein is CSVNPLKNTEAFF. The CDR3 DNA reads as TGCAGCGTCAACCCTTTAAAGAACACTGAAGCTTTCTTT.

The CDR3 nucleotides read TGTGCCAGTAGTATAGATCCAGCGGGACCCTACAATGAGCAGTTCTTC. Its protein product is CASSIDPAGPYNEQFF. This sequence joins TRBV19 and TRBJ2-1, with 7 positions matching TRBD2. CDR1 and CDR2 (germline): LNHDA, SQIVND (reference sequence). After removal of 0 bases from V and 2 bases from J, the junction contained 4 bases not matched to a gene. The CDR3 has 16 residues.

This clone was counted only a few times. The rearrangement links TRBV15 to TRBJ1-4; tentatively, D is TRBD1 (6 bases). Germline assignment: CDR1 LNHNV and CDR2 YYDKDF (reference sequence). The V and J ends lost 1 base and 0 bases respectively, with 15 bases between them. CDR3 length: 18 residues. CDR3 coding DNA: TGTGCCACCAGCAGAGTCGAGGGGGGACTTGCAACTAATGAAAAACTGTTTTTT. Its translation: CATSRVEGGLATNEKLFF.

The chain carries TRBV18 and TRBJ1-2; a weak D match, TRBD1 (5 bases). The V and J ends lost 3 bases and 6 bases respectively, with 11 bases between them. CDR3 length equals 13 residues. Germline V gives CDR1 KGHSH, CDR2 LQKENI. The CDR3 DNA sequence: TGTGCCAGCTCACCGGCAGGGAGTGATGGCTACACCTTC. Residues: CASSPAGSDGYTF.

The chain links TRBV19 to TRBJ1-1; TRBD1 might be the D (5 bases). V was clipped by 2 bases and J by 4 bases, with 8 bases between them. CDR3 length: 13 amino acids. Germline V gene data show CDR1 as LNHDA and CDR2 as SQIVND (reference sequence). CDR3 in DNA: TGTGCCAGTAGTATAAGGGACGGCACTGAAGCTTTCTTT. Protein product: CASSIRDGTEAFF.

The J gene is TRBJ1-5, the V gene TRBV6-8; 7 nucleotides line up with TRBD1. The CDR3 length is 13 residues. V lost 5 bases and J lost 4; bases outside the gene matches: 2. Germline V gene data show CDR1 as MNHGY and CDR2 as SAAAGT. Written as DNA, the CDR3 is TGTGCCAGCAGTGTGGGACAGAATCAGCCCCAGCATTTT. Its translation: CASSVGQNQPQHF.

CDR3 DNA: TGTGCCAGTAACTCCGGGACTTTCCGCACAGATACGCAGTATTTT. The encoded protein is CASNSGTFRTDTQYF. The chain has TRBV19 and TRBJ2-3, with a possible D match to TRBD2 (6 bases). The CDR3 sequence is 15 residues long. From germline, CDR1 is LNHDA and CDR2 SQIVND (reference sequence). The germline V and J ends were trimmed by 7 bases and 1 base, with 15 bases remaining between them.

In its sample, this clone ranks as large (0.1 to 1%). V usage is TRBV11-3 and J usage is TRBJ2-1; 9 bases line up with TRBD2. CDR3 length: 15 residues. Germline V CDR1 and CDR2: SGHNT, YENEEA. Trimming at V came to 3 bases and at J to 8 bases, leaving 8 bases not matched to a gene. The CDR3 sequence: CASSFDSGSGYEQFF. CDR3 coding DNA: TGTGCCAGCAGCTTTGATAGCGGGAGCGGCTATGAGCAGTTCTTC.

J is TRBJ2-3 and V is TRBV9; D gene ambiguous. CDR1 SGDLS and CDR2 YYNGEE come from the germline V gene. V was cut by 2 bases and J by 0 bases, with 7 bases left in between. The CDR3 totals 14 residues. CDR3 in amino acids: CASSVVTSTDTQYF. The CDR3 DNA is TGTGCCAGCAGCGTTGTTACTAGCACAGATACGCAGTATTTT.

The CDR3 here is CASSASSGAAGNTIYF. The CDR3, as DNA: TGCGCCAGCAGCGCCTCCTCAGGGGCGGCGGGAAACACCATATATTTT. The V and J genes are TRBV5-1 and TRBJ1-3, with TRBD1 as a possible D gene (6 bases). Deletions cut 4 bases from V and 4 bases from J, with 18 bases between. The CDR3 runs 16 residues. Germline V gene lookup returns CDR1 SGHRS and CDR2 YFSETQ.

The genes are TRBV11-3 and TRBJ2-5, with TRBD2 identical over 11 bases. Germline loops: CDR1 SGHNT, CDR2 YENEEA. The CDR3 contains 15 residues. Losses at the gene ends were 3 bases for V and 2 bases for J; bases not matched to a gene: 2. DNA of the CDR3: TGTGCCAGCAGCTTTCGACTAGCGGGACAAGAGACCCAGTACTTC. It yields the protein CASSFRLAGQETQYF.

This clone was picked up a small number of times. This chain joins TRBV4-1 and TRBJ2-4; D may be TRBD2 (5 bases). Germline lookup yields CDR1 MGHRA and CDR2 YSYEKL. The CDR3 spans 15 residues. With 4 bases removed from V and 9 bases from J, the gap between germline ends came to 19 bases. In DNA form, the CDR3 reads TGCGCCAGCAGCCCCTTGGAGTCTCGAGGAGGCATTCAGTACTTC. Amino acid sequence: CASSPLESRGGIQYF.

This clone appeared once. CDR3 in DNA: TGTGCCAGCTCACCAAACCAGGGGACCGGGGAATCTTACGAGCAGTACTTC. Protein: CASSPNQGTGESYEQYF. The rearrangement uses TRBV18 and TRBJ2-7; maybe TRBD1 (6 bases). This CDR3 comprises 17 residues. Trimming took 2 bases from V and 4 from J, leaving 21 bases between them. From germline, CDR1 is KGHSH and CDR2 LQKENI.

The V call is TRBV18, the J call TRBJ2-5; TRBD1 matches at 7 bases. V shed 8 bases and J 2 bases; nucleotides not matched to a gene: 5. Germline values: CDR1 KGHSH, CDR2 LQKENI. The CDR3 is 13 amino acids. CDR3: CASQGQYQETQYF. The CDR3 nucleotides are TGTGCCAGCCAGGGACAGTATCAAGAGACCCAGTACTTC.

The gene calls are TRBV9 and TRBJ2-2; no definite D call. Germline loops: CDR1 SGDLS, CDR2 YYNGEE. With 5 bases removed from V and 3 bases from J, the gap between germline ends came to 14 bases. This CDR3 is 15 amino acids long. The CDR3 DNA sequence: TGTGCCAGCAGTAGGTGGATTACCGACACCGGGGAGCTGTTTTTT. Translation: CASSRWITDTGELFF.

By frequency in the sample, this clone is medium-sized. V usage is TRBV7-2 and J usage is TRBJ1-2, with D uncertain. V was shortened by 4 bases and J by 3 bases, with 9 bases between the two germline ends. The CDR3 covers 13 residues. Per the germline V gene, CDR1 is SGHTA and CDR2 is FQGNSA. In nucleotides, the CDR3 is TGTGCCAGCAGCTCGACTAATTACTATGGCTACACCTTC. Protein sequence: CASSSTNYYGYTF.

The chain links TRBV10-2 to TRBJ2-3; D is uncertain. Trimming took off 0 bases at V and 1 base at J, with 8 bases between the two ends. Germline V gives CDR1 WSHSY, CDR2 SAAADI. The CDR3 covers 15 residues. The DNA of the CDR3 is TGCGCCAGCAGTGAGTCGCTTGGGGGCACAGATACGCAGTATTTT. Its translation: CASSESLGGTDTQYF.

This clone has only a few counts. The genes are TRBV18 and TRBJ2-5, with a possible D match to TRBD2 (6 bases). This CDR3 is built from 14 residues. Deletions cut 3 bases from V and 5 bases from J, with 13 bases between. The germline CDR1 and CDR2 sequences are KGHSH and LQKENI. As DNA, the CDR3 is TGTGCCAGCTCACCCTTAAGGGCGGGGGAGACCCAGTACTTC. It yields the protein CASSPLRAGETQYF.

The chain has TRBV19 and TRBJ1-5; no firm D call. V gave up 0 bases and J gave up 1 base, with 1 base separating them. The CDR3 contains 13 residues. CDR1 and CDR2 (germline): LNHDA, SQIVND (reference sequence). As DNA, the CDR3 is TGTGCCAGTAGTATAGAAAGCAATCAGCCCCAGCATTTT. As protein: CASSIESNQPQHF.

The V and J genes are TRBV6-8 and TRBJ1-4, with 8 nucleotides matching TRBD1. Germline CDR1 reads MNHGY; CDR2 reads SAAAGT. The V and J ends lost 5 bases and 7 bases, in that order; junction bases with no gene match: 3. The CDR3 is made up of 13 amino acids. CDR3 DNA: TGTGCCAGCAGTGCCACAGGGGGTGAAAAACTGTTTTTT. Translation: CASSATGGEKLFF.

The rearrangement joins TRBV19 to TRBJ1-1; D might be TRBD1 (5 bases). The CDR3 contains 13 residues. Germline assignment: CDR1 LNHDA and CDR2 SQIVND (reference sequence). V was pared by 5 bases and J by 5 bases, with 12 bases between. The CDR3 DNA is TGTGCCAGTAGTTCGGGGCGAGGGACTGAAGCTTTCTTT. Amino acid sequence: CASSSGRGTEAFF.

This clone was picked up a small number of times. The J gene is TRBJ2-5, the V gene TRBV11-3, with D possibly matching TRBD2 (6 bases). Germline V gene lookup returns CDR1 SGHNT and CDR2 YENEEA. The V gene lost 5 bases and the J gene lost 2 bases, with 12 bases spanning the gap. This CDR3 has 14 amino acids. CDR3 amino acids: CASSPGTVQETQYF. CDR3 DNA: TGTGCCAGCAGCCCAGGGACTGTACAAGAGACCCAGTACTTC.

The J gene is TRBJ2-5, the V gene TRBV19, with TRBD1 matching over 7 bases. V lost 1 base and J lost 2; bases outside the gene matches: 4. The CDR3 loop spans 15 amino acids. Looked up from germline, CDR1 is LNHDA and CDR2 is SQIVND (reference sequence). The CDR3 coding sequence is TGTGCCAGTAGTATAGCCCGGGACAGTCAAGAGACCCAGTACTTC. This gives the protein CASSIARDSQETQYF.